This T cell receptor beta chain was documented in a study of shared clonotypes between healthy human individuals. The wider study: The study enrolled a couple of women and a few men aged 18 to 49.

To note about this clone: Its specificity is not known.

The study's findings and limits: Sorted-subset sequencing was shown by rarefaction to be incomplete despite large depth.

The CD4+ fraction was divided into a CD45RA+ naive subset and a CD45RA-negative memory subset. TCRdb's copy holds only in-frame clones and misses some; the assay was immunoSEQ multiplex PCR. The sample carries some 680,000 clones, about 80% recorded once. V was trimmed by 8 bases and J by 9 bases, leaving 14 bases between them. CDR3 length: 12 amino acids. Germline CDR1 reads LNHDA; CDR2 reads SQIVND (reference sequence). The chain links TRBV19 to TRBJ2-1, with D maybe TRBD2 (7 bases). The sample consisted of memory CD4+ T cells sorted from blood. Subset noted: CD45RA-negative fraction. The receptor was derived from a woman aged 25 to 39 in good health. The chain's CDR3 is CASREGGGEQFF. The CDR3 DNA is TGTGCCAGTCGCGAAGGGGGGGGTGAGCAGTTCTTC.